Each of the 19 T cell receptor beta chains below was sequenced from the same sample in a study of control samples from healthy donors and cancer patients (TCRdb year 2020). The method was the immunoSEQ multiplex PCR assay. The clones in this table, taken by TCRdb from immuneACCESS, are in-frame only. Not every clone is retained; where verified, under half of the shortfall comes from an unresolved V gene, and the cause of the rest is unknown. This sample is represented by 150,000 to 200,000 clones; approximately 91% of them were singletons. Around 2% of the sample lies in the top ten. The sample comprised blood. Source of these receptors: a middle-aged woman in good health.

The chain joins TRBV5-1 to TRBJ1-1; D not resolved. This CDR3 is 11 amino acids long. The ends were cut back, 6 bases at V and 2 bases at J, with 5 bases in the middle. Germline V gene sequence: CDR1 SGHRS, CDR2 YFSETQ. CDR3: CASTSNTEAFF. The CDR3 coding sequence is TGCGCCAGCACGTCCAACACTGAAGCTTTCTTT.

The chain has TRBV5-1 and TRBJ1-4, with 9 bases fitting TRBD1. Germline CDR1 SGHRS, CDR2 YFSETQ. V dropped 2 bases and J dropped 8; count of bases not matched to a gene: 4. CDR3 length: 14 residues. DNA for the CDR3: TGCGCCAGCAGCTTTGGACAGGGGTCGGAAAAACTGTTTTTT. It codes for CASSFGQGSEKLFF.

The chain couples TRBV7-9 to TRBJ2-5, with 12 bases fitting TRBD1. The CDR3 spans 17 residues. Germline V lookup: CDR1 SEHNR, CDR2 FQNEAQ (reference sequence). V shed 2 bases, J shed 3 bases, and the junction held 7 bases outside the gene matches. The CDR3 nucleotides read TGTGCCAGCAGCTTAAACTTGGGACAGGGGGCGAAAGAGACCCAGTACTTC. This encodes CASSLNLGQGAKETQYF.

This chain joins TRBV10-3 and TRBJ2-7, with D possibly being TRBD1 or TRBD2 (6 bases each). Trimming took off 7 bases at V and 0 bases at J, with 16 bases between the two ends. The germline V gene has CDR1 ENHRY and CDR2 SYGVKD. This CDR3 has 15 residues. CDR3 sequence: CAITPAEGGSYEQYF. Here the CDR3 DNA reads TGTGCCATCACCCCAGCAGAGGGGGGCTCCTACGAGCAGTACTTC.

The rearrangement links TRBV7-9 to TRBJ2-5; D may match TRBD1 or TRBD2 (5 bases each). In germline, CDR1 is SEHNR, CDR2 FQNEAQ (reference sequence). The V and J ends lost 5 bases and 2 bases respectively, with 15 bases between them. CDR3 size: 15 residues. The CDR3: CASSGPRDHQETQYF. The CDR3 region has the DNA TGTGCCAGCAGCGGACCCCGGGACCATCAAGAGACCCAGTACTTC.

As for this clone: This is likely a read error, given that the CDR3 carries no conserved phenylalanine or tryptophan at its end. Here the CDR3 DNA reads TGTGCCACCCGGCCCCCCCACGATGGCTACACCCTC. Its translation: CATRPPHDGYTL. This chain uses TRBV24-1 with TRBJ1-2; D unclear. V was shortened by 9 bases and J by 6 bases, with 13 bases between the two germline ends. The germline gives CDR1 KGHDR, CDR2 SFDVKD. The CDR3 totals 12 residues.

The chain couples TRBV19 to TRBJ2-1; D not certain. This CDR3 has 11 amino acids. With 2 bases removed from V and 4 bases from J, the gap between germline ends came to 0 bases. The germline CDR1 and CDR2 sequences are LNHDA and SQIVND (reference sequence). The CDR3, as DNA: TGTGCCAGTAGTATATACAATGAGCAGTTCTTC. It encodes CASSIYNEQFF. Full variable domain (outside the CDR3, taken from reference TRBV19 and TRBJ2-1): DGGITQSPKYLFRKEGQNVTLSCEQNLNHDAMYWYRQDPGQGLRLIYYSQIVNDFQKGDIAEGYSVSREKKESFPLTVTSAQKNPTAFYLCASSIYNEQFFGPGTRLTVL.

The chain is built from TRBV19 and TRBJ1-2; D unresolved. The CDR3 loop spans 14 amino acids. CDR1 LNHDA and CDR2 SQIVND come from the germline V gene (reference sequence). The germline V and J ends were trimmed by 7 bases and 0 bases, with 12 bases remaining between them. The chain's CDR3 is CASTGLNPNYGYTF. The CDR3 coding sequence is TGTGCCAGTACGGGTCTAAATCCTAACTATGGCTACACCTTC.

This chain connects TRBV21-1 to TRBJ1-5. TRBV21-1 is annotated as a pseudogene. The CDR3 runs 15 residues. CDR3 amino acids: CASSKGPPGNQPQHF. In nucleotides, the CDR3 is TGTGCCAGCAGCAAAGGCCCTCCCGGTAATCAGCCCCAGCATTTT.

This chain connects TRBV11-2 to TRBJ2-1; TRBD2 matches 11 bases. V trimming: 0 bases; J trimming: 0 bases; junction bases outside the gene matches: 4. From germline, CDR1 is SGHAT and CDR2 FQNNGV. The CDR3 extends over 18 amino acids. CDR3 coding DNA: TGTGCCAGCAGCTTAGAGGTCGGGACTAGCGGCTCCTACAATGAGCAGTTCTTC. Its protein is CASSLEVGTSGSYNEQFF.

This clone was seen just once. In DNA, the CDR3 is TGTGCCAGCAGTGACCCATACTATGGCTACACCTTC. Translating gives CASSDPYYGYTF. This chain links TRBV2 with TRBJ1-2, with D hard to call. The CDR3 contains 12 residues. Germline assignment: CDR1 SNHLY and CDR2 FYNNEI. With 3 bases removed from V and 3 bases from J, the gap between germline ends came to 5 bases.

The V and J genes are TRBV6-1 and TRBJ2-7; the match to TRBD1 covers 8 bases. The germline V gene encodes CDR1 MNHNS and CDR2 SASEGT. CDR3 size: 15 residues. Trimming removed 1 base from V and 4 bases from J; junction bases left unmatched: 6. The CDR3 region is CASSEVGRGLYEQYF. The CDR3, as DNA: TGTGCCAGCAGTGAAGTGGGCAGGGGGCTTTACGAGCAGTACTTC.

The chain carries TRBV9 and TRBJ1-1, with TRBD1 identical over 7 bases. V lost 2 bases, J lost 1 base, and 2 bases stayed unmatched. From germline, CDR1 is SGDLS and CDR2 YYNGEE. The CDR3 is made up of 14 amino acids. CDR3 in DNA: TGTGCCAGCAGCGTGGGACAGCCGAACACTGAAGCTTTCTTT. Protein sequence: CASSVGQPNTEAFF.

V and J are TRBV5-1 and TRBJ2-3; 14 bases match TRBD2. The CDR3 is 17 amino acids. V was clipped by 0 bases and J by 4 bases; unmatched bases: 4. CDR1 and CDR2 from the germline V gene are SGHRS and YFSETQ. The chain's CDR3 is CASSLERTSGGSDTQYF. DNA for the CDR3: TGCGCCAGCAGCTTGGAAAGGACTAGCGGGGGGTCAGATACGCAGTATTTT.

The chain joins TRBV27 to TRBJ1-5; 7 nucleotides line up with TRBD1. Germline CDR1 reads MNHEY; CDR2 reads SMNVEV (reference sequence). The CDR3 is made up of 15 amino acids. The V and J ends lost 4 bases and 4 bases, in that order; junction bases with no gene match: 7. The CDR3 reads CASSSTGEGNQPQHF. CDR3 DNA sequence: TGTGCCAGCAGTTCCACAGGGGAGGGGAATCAGCCCCAGCATTTT.

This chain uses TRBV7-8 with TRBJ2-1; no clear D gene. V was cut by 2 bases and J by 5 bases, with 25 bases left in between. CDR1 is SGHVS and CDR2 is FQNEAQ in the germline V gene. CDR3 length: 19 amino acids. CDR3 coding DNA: TGTGCCAGCAGCTTAACCGGATACCTTCTCACTTTTACCGACAATGAGCAGTTCTTC. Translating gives CASSLTGYLLTFTDNEQFF.

CDR3 nucleotide sequence: TGTGCCAGCAGTTTCTCGGTTCGGGGGCCCTACACCTTC. Translated, it gives CASSFSVRGPYTF. This chain uses TRBV12-3 or TRBV12-4 with TRBJ1-2; the D gene is possibly TRBD1 (6 bases). Trimming took off 3 bases at V and 10 bases at J, with 15 bases between the two ends. The CDR3 is 13 amino acids.

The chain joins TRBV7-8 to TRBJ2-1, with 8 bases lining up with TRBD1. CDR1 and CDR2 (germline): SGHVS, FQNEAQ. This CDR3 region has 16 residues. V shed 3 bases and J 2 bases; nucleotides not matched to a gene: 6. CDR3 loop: CASSLEGQATYNEQFF. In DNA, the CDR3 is TGTGCCAGCAGCTTGGAGGGACAGGCAACCTACAATGAGCAGTTCTTC.

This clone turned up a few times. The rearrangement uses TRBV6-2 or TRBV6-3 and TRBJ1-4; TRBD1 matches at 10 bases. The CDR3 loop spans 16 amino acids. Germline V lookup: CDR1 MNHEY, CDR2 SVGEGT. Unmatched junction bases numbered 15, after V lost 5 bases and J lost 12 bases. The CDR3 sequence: CASSAQTGGSSKELFF. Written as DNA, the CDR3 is TGTGCCAGCAGTGCCCAGACAGGGGGCTCTTCGAAAGAACTGTTTTTT.